These 20 T cell receptor beta chains originate from one sample sequenced in a study of blood T cells in healthy people across ages. A J-beta primer mix and a sample-barcoded 5' primer were used in a second PCR of about 7 to 12 cycles. TCRdb called the 5' RACE reads again in MiXCR, with one record for every CDR3 protein. The data show approximately 2,000,000 distinct CDR3 sequences, approximately 40% seen once. Sequencing was done on a sample of blood. The receptors come from a human donor in good health.

V is TRBV5-1 and J is TRBJ2-7, with D maybe TRBD1 (5 bases). This CDR3 is built from 15 residues. With 0 bases removed from V and 7 bases from J, the gap between germline ends came to 17 bases. Germline V gives CDR1 SGHRS, CDR2 YFSETQ. The DNA for the CDR3 is TGCGCCAGCAGCTTGGAAGGAAGGGGCGCGAGAGAGCAGTACTTC. It specifies CASSLEGRGAREQYF.

The rearrangement joins TRBV7-2 to TRBJ2-3; D is perhaps TRBD2 (7 bases). Trimming removed 1 base at V and 6 bases at J, with 17 bases between. Germline CDR1 SGHTA, CDR2 FQGNSA. This CDR3 spans 16 amino acids. Here the CDR3 DNA reads TGTGCCAGCAGCTTAGAGGGGGGGTCCCTGCGGGATACGCAGTATTTT. Its protein product is CASSLEGGSLRDTQYF.

The chain joins TRBV7-9 to TRBJ1-2, with 8 nucleotides matching TRBD1. The CDR3 has 16 residues. V gave up 5 bases and J gave up 4 bases; unmatched junction bases: 12. The germline V gene encodes CDR1 SEHNR and CDR2 FQNEAQ (reference sequence). CDR3 bases: TGTGCCAGCAGCCTAGGAGAAGCAGGGGGCGGCTATGGCTACACCTTC. Translating it yields CASSLGEAGGGYGYTF.

This clonotype was counted a few times. The rearrangement links TRBV6-5 to TRBJ2-7; weak D call: TRBD2 (6 bases). In germline, CDR1 is MNHEY, CDR2 SVGAGI. V shed 5 bases and J shed 0 bases, with 14 bases lying between them. This CDR3 comprises 15 residues. This CDR3 reads CASSPRGGSSYEQYF. The CDR3 DNA reads as TGTGCCAGCAGTCCCCGTGGGGGGTCCTCCTACGAGCAGTACTTC.

In this sample, this clonotype turned up a few times. The gene calls are TRBV20-1 and TRBJ2-1; 7 bases match TRBD1. Germline CDR1 DFQATT, CDR2 SNEGSKA (reference sequence). Trimming at V came to 1 base and at J to 7 bases, leaving 7 bases not matched to a gene. The length of the CDR3 is 14 residues. DNA of the CDR3: TGCAGTGCTAGAGGGCAGGGGGTATTTAATGAGCAGTTCTTC. Its translation is CSARGQGVFNEQFF.

The V gene is TRBV7-9, the J gene TRBJ2-1, with D tentatively TRBD1 or TRBD2 (5 bases each). Trimming removed 5 bases at V and 5 bases at J, with 16 bases between. Germline CDR1 reads SEHNR; CDR2 reads FQNEAQ (reference sequence). This CDR3 spans 15 amino acids. The CDR3 loop is CASSHLGLANNEQFF. CDR3 sequence (DNA): TGTGCCAGCAGCCATTTGGGGCTAGCAAACAATGAGCAGTTCTTC.

This clonotype was detected ten times or more. The chain recombines TRBV7-2 with TRBJ2-7, with no clear D. This CDR3 has 14 amino acids. The V end lost 0 bases, the J end lost 2 bases, and 8 bases lay between the germline ends. Germline lookup yields CDR1 SGHTA and CDR2 FQGNSA. The CDR3 here is CASSLATRTYEQYF. CDR3 coding DNA: TGTGCCAGCAGCTTAGCGACTCGGACCTACGAGCAGTACTTC.

The V gene is TRBV6-5, the J gene TRBJ2-5, with D perhaps being TRBD1 or TRBD2 (6 bases each). Deletions cut 4 bases from V and 5 bases from J, with 17 bases between. Germline CDR1 MNHEY, CDR2 SVGAGI. This CDR3 is built from 15 residues. The DNA of the CDR3 is TGTGCCAGCAGTTCCCACGGGGGCCCGGGGGAGACCCAGTACTTC. Its translation is CASSSHGGPGETQYF.

This clonotype was seen a handful of times. The chain is built from TRBV27 and TRBJ2-7; TRBD1 is a possible D gene (6 bases). The length of the CDR3 is 14 residues. The germline V gene encodes CDR1 MNHEY and CDR2 SMNVEV (reference sequence). The germline V and J ends were trimmed by 8 bases and 2 bases, with 16 bases remaining between them. The CDR3 DNA reads as TGTGCCAGCGCCAAAACAGGGAATGCCTACGAGCAGTACTTC. It is translated as CASAKTGNAYEQYF.

This clonotype was counted a few times. An end of the junction does not agree with germline; a read error may underlie this. The chain couples TRBV7-7 to TRBJ2-3; D is uncertain. The CDR3 has 14 amino acids. Germline CDR1 and CDR2: SSHAT and FNYEAQ (reference sequence). This CDR3 reads CASSSGSNTDTQYF. The CDR3 DNA reads TGTGCTAGCAGCTCAGGCTCTAACACAGATACGCAGTATTTT.

This clonotype occurred a few times. V gene TRBV2 combines with J gene TRBJ2-5; D is unclear. V was pared by 2 bases and J by 6 bases, with 4 bases between. Per germline, CDR1 SNHLY and CDR2 FYNNEI. The length of the CDR3 is 11 residues. The DNA for the CDR3 is TGTGCCAGCAGTGAAAGTCAGACCCAGTACTTC. Translation: CASSESQTQYF.

This sequence joins TRBV4-1 and TRBJ2-1; the match to TRBD2 covers 11 bases. The trim removed 4 bases at V and 6 bases at J, leaving 8 bases unmatched. CDR1 is MGHRA, CDR2 YSYEKL, per germline. The CDR3 has 16 residues. The CDR3 bases are TGCGCCAGCAGCCCGATGACTAGCGGGGAGCGCAATGAGCAGTTCTTC. Translation gives CASSPMTSGERNEQFF.

There are many counts of this clonotype. The rearrangement joins TRBV20-1 to TRBJ2-3; no reliable D call. Germline CDR1 reads DFQATT; CDR2 reads SNEGSKA (reference sequence). This CDR3 is 13 amino acids long. Trimming took off 3 bases at V and 1 base at J, with 8 bases between the two ends. This CDR3 reads CSASASGTDTQYF. The CDR3 coding sequence is TGCAGTGCTAGCGCATCCGGCACAGATACGCAGTATTTT.

A note on this clonotype: The junction does not match germline at one end; this may be a read error. The chain has TRBV7-6 and TRBJ1-3; 8 bases are shared with TRBD1. The germline V gene has CDR1 SGHVS and CDR2 FNYEAQ. This CDR3 region has 15 residues. The CDR3 DNA reads as TGTGTCAGCAGCCTAGACAGGGGCTCTGGAAACACCATATATTTT. Its protein product is CVSSLDRGSGNTIYF.

The chain couples TRBV2 to TRBJ2-1; the D gene is possibly TRBD1 (6 bases). In germline, CDR1 is SNHLY, CDR2 FYNNEI. V lost 11 bases and J 2 bases, leaving 10 bases between the germline ends. The length of the CDR3 is 12 residues. CDR3 protein: CALRTAYNEQFF. The CDR3 region has the DNA TGTGCCCTAAGGACAGCCTACAATGAGCAGTTCTTC.

This clonotype was picked up a small number of times. The V and J genes are TRBV19 and TRBJ2-1; 12 bases line up with TRBD2. After removal of 4 bases from V and 6 bases from J, the junction contained 4 bases not matched to a gene. The CDR3 totals 15 residues. CDR1 is LNHDA, CDR2 SQIVND, per germline (reference sequence). As DNA, the CDR3 is TGTGCCAGTAGTACCACTAGCGGGGGGATCAATGAGCAGTTCTTC. This sequence encodes CASSTTSGGINEQFF. The variable domain in full, completed from reference TRBV19 and TRBJ2-1, reads DGGITQSPKYLFRKEGQNVTLSCEQNLNHDAMYWYRQDPGQGLRLIYYSQIVNDFQKGDIAEGYSVSREKKESFPLTVTSAQKNPTAFYLCASSTTSGGINEQFFGPGTRLTVL.

The J gene is TRBJ2-5, the V gene TRBV28, with 10 positions matching TRBD2. The J call is in doubt because the DNA end fits TRBJ2-7 better. Germline V gives CDR1 MDHEN, CDR2 SYDVKM. There are 15 residues in the CDR3. CDR3 region: CASSGAGGLFYEQYF. DNA for the CDR3: TGTGCCAGCAGCGGAGCGGGGGGGCTTTTTTACGAGCAGTACTTC.

This clonotype was detected only a few times. This chain connects TRBV5-4 to TRBJ2-7, with a possible D match to TRBD2 (6 bases). This CDR3 is 14 amino acids long. Per the germline V gene, CDR1 is SGHNT and CDR2 is YYREEE (reference sequence). V was cut by 7 bases and J by 2 bases, with 16 bases left in between. The CDR3 bases are TGTGCCAGCTCCTCCCGGGGGATCCCCTACGAGCAGTACTTC. Translation: CASSSRGIPYEQYF.

The chain recombines TRBV20-1 with TRBJ2-1, with unresolved D. This CDR3 is 10 amino acids long. CDR1 and CDR2 (germline): DFQATT, SNEGSKA (reference sequence). Deletions cut 2 bases from V and 10 bases from J, with 6 bases between. The CDR3 loop reads CSARRWEQFF. CDR3 bases: TGCAGTGCTAGAAGGTGGGAGCAGTTCTTC.

The rearrangement links TRBV30 to TRBJ2-7; D unresolved. Trimming cost V 3 bases and J 1 base, with 4 bases left between them. There are 11 residues in the CDR3. Germline CDR1 and CDR2: GTSNPN and SVGIG (reference sequence). The CDR3 DNA reads TGTGCCTGGAGGGTATCCTACGAGCAGTACTTC. It yields the protein CAWRVSYEQYF.